This TCR beta chain is drawn from a study of Ad26.COV2.S vaccination and SARS-CoV-2 variants. Only in-frame clones appear in the TCRdb table, and some are missing; sequencing was by immunoSEQ multiplex PCR. The sample includes roughly 350,000 clones, about 86% of them seen just once. Trimming at V came to 7 bases and at J to 2 bases, leaving 13 bases not matched to a gene. The CDR3 spans 16 residues. Treatment given: roughly 18 received Ad26.COV2.S at low or high dose, single or two shots; roughly five received placebo; per-sample allocation not given. Samples analyzed were those drawn on day 63 after the first vaccine or placebo injection.

This chain links TRBV5-3 with TRBJ2-7, with 9 bases aligning to TRBD1. TRBV5-3 is labeled an ORF, and its function is uncertain. This clonotype was sampled from a person aged 18-60 years who received the Ad26.COV2.S COVID-19 vaccine or a placebo. The sample was peripheral blood, taken in a trial of Ad26.COV2.S vaccine versus placebo. CDR3 loop: CARPLPTGGNTYEQYF. CDR3 in DNA: TGTGCCAGACCCCTGCCGACAGGGGGTAATACCTACGAGCAGTACTTC.